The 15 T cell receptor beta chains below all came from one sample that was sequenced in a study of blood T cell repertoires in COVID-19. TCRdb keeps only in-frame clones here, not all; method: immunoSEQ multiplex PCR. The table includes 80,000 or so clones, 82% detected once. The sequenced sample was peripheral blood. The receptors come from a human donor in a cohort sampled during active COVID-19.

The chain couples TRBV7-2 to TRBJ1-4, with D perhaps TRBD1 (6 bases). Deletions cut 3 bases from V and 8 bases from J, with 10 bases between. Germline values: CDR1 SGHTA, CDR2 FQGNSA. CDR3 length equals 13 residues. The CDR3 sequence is CASSLGQGEKLFF. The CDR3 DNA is TGTGCCAGCAGCTTGGGGCAGGGGGAAAAACTGTTTTTT.

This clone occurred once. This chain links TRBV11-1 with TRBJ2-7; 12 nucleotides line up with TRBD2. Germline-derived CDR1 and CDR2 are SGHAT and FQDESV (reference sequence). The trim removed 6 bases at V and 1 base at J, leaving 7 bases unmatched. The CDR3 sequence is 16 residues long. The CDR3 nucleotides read TGTGCCAGCAGTAGCACGCTAGCGGGGGGGTCCTACGAGCAGTACTTC. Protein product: CASSSTLAGGSYEQYF. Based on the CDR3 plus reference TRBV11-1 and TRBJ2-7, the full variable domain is EAEVAQSPRYKITEKSQAVAFWCDPISGHATLYWYRQILGQGPELLVQFQDESVVDDSQLPKDRFSAERLKGVDSTLKIQPAELGDSAMYLCASSSTLAGGSYEQYFGPGTRLTVT.

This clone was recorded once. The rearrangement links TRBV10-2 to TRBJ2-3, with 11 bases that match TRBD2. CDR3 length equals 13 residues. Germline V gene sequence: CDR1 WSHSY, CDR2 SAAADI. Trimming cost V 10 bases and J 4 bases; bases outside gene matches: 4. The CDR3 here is CAIKTSGADTQYF. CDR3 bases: TGCGCCATCAAGACTAGCGGGGCAGATACGCAGTATTTT.

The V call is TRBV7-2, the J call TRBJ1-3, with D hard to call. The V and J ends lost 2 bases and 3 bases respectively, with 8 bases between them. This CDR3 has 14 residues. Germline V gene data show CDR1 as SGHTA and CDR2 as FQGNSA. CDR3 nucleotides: TGTGCCAGCAGCTTATGGGCTGATGGAAACACCATATATTTT. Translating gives CASSLWADGNTIYF.

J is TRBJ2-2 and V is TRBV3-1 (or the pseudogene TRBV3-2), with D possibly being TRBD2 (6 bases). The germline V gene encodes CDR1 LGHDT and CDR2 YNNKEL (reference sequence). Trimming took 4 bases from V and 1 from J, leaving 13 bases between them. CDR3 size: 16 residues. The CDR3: CASSPPGGWNTGELFF. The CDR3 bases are TGTGCCAGCAGCCCCCCCGGAGGGTGGAACACCGGGGAGCTGTTTTTT.

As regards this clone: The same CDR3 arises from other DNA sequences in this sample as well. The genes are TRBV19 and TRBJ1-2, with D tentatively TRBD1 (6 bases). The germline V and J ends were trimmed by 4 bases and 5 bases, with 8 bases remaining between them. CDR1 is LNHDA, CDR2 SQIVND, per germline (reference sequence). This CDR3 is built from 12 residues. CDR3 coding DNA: TGTGCCAGTAGTACAGGGGAGTATGGCTACACCTTC. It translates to CASSTGEYGYTF.

The CDR3 here is CASSGTGPIPGELFF. CDR3 in DNA: TGTGCCAGCAGTGGGACAGGGCCGATTCCCGGGGAGCTGTTTTTT. The chain carries TRBV2 and TRBJ2-2, with 8 positions matching TRBD1. This CDR3 spans 15 amino acids. J was trimmed by 6 bases and V by 4 bases; bases with no gene match: 7. Per germline, CDR1 SNHLY and CDR2 FYNNEI. Together with reference TRBV2 and TRBJ2-2, the CDR3 gives the full variable domain: EPEVTQTPSHQVTQMGQEVILRCVPISNHLYFYWYRQILGQKVEFLVSFYNNEISEKSEIFDDQFSVERPDGSNFTLKIRSTKLEDSAMYFCASSGTGPIPGELFFGEGSRLTVL.

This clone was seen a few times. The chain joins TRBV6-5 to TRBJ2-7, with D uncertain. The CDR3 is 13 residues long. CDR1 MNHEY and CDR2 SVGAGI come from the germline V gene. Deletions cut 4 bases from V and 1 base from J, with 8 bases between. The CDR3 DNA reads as TGTGCCAGCAGTTCCTCGGAGTCCTACGAGCAGTACTTC. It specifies CASSSSESYEQYF.

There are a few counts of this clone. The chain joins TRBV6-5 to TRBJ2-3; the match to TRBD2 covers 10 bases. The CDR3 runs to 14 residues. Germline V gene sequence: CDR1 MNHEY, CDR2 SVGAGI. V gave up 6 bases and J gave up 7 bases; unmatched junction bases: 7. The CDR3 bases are TGTGCCAGCAGAGAGCGGGGGGGCATGAATACGCAGTATTTT. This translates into CASRERGGMNTQYF.

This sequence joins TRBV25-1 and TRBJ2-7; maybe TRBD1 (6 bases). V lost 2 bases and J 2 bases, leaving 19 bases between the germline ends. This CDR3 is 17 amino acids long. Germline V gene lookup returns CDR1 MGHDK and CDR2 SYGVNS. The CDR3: CASSEKTGLGTPYEQYF. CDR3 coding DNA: TGTGCCAGCAGTGAAAAAACAGGGTTGGGAACCCCCTACGAGCAGTACTTC.

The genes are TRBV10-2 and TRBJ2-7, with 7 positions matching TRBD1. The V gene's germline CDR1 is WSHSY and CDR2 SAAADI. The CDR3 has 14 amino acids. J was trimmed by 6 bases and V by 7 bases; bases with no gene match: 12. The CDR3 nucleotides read TGCGCCAGCACCATCGTGACAGGGACGGGCGAGCAGTACTTC. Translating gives CASTIVTGTGEQYF.

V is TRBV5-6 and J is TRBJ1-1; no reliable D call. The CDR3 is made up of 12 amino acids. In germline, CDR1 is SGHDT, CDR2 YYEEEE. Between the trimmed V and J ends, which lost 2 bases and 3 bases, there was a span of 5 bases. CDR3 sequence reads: CASSFGDTEAFF. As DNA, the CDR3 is TGTGCCAGCAGCTTTGGAGACACTGAAGCTTTCTTT.

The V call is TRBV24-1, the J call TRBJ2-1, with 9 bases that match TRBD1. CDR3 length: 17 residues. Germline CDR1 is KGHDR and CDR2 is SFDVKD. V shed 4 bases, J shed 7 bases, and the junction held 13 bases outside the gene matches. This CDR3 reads CATSDPGTGNFGNEQFF. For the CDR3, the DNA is TGTGCCACCAGTGACCCCGGGACAGGGAATTTCGGGAATGAGCAGTTCTTC.

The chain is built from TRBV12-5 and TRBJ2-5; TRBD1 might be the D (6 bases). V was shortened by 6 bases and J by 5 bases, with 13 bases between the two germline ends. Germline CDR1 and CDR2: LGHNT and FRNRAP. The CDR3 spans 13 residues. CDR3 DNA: TGTGCTAGTGGGAAACAGGGTGGGGAGACCCAGTACTTC. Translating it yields CASGKQGGETQYF.

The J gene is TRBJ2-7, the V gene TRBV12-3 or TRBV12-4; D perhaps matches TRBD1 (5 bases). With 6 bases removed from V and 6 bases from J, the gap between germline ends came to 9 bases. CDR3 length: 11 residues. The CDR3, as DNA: TGTGCCAGCAGAAGGGGCGGCGAGCAGTACTTC. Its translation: CASRRGGEQYF.